These 22 T cell receptor beta chains originate from one sample sequenced in a study of blood T cells in healthy people across ages. The use of a sample-barcoded 5' primer and a J-beta primer mix characterized a second PCR of about 7 to 12 cycles. Using its own MiXCR run on the 5' RACE reads, TCRdb lists one record per CDR3 protein. The sample has some 1.8 million distinct CDR3 sequences, approximately 40% seen once; the top ten hold 23%. Specimen: blood. These receptors were collected from a human donor in good health.

The V and J genes are TRBV21-1 and TRBJ2-7. With the DNA end fitting TRBJ2-5 better, the J assignment may be wrong. TRBV21-1 represents a pseudogene. The CDR3 is 16 amino acids. CDR3 residues: CASSKALWGRQETQYF. In nucleotides, the CDR3 is TGTGCCAGCAGCAAAGCGCTTTGGGGCAGGCAAGAGACCCAGTACTTC.

In this sample, this clonotype turned up a few times. The chain employs TRBV20-1 and TRBJ1-1; TRBD1 might be the D (5 bases). The germline gives CDR1 DFQATT, CDR2 SNEGSKA (reference sequence). The CDR3 is 13 amino acids. Trimming stripped 5 bases from V and 3 bases from J, with 13 bases between. CDR3 region: CSAWGYRHTEAFF. The CDR3 region has the DNA TGCAGTGCTTGGGGGTACCGGCACACTGAAGCTTTCTTT.

The rearrangement uses TRBV28 and TRBJ1-1, with D perhaps matching TRBD1 (6 bases). CDR1 is MDHEN and CDR2 is SYDVKM in the germline V gene. Deletions cut 7 bases from V and 1 base from J, with 13 bases between. The CDR3 is 14 residues long. In DNA, the CDR3 is TGTGCCAGCAACGATAGGGGGGCGAACACTGAAGCTTTCTTT. This sequence encodes CASNDRGANTEAFF. The full variable domain, its missing parts supplied by reference TRBV28 and TRBJ1-1, is DVKVTQSSRYLVKRTGEKVFLECVQDMDHENMFWYRQDPGLGLRLIYFSYDVKMKEKGDIPEGYSVSREKKERFSLILESASTNQTSMYLCASNDRGANTEAFFGQGTRLTVV.

This clonotype was counted a few times. The chain carries TRBV5-6 and TRBJ2-5; 8 nucleotides agree with TRBD1. The CDR3 runs to 13 residues. V shed 0 bases, J shed 11 bases, and the junction held 6 bases outside the gene matches. CDR1 is SGHDT and CDR2 is YYEEEE in the germline V gene. The CDR3 loop is CASSLVPDREQYF. For the CDR3, the DNA is TGTGCCAGCAGCTTGGTCCCGGACAGGGAGCAGTACTTC.

The chain carries TRBV10-3 and TRBJ2-1, with TRBD1 identical over 8 bases. Germline loops: CDR1 ENHRY, CDR2 SYGVKD. The CDR3 loop spans 14 amino acids. With V trimmed by 7 bases and J by 4 bases, 6 bases remained unmatched. CDR3 sequence (DNA): TGTGCCATCAATCGAGGACAGGGATACAATGAGCAGTTCTTC. Translated, it gives CAINRGQGYNEQFF.

The J gene is TRBJ2-3, the V gene TRBV18; D might be TRBD1 (5 bases). This CDR3 is built from 14 residues. The germline V and J ends were trimmed by 8 bases and 5 bases, with 17 bases remaining between them. Germline CDR1 KGHSH, CDR2 LQKENI. The CDR3 spells CASPRSGLLDTQYF. The CDR3 DNA follows: TGTGCCAGCCCACGCTCAGGGCTTCTAGATACGCAGTATTTT.

This chain uses TRBV20-1 with TRBJ2-1, with D perhaps TRBD2 (6 bases). The V end lost 5 bases, the J end lost 3 bases, and 14 bases lay between the germline ends. The CDR3 has 14 residues. CDR1 DFQATT and CDR2 SNEGSKA come from the germline V gene (reference sequence). The CDR3 sequence is CSAPTTGLYNEQFF. DNA for the CDR3: TGCAGTGCTCCGACGACGGGACTCTACAATGAGCAGTTCTTC.

The CDR3 region is CASSELPRDRGETQYF. The CDR3 DNA reads as TGTGCCAGCAGCGAGTTACCCCGGGACAGGGGAGAGACCCAGTACTTC. The gene calls are TRBV3-1 and TRBJ2-5, with 10 bases that match TRBD1. The CDR3 length is 16 residues. Germline CDR1 LGHDT, CDR2 YNNKEL (reference sequence). J gave up 4 bases and V 5 bases, and 10 bases lay outside the gene matches.

This clonotype was detected a few times. The V call is TRBV6-2 or TRBV6-3, the J call TRBJ2-5; D may be TRBD1 (5 bases). The length of the CDR3 is 14 residues. Germline values: CDR1 MNHEY, CDR2 SVGEGT. The V and J ends lost 4 bases and 0 bases respectively, with 9 bases between them. In nucleotides, the CDR3 is TGTGCCAGCAGTTCCCGGACATACCAAGAGACCCAGTACTTC. Its protein product is CASSSRTYQETQYF.

This clonotype has only a few counts. This rearrangement joins TRBV29-1 to TRBJ2-7; D perhaps matches TRBD2 (5 bases). Germline CDR1 and CDR2: SQVTM and ANQGSEA. Deletions cut 5 bases from V and 5 bases from J, with 16 bases between. The CDR3 is 13 amino acids. The DNA of the CDR3 is TGCAGCGTTCATGGACTCCCGAGCGACGAGCAGTACTTC. Its translation is CSVHGLPSDEQYF.

V and J are TRBV2 and TRBJ2-3; 9 bases match TRBD2. CDR1 is SNHLY and CDR2 is FYNNEI in the germline V gene. The CDR3 totals 18 residues. V was clipped by 4 bases and J by 0 bases; unmatched bases: 11. CDR3 protein: CASSVDSGGATSTDTQYF. The CDR3 nucleotides read TGTGCCAGCAGTGTGGATAGCGGGGGAGCAACTAGCACAGATACGCAGTATTTT.

The gene calls are TRBV20-1 and TRBJ2-1; 10 bases are a match to TRBD2. Trimming took 3 bases from V and 9 from J; bases not matched to a gene: 8. The CDR3 runs to 14 residues. Germline-derived CDR1 and CDR2 are DFQATT and SNEGSKA (reference sequence). The CDR3 bases are TGCAGTGCTAGTGTTCTAGCGGGGGCGAGTGAGCAGTTCTTC. It encodes CSASVLAGASEQFF.

This chain connects TRBV4-3 to TRBJ2-5, with a weak D call TRBD1 (5 bases). CDR1 and CDR2 (germline): LGHNA, YSLEER. The CDR3 extends over 15 amino acids. Trimming pared 2 bases from V and 5 bases from J, leaving 15 bases between. CDR3 loop: CASSQLDTEGETQYF. CDR3 bases: TGCGCCAGCAGCCAATTGGACACGGAAGGCGAGACCCAGTACTTC.

In its sample, this clonotype was seen many times. This chain joins TRBV11-2 and TRBJ2-3; 8 bases line up with TRBD2. Germline values: CDR1 SGHAT, CDR2 FQNNGV. After removal of 4 bases from V and 2 bases from J, the junction contained 11 bases not matched to a gene. CDR3 size: 17 residues. The CDR3 sequence: CASSSRLGLGLTDTQYF. CDR3 bases: TGTGCCAGCAGCTCCAGACTGGGACTAGGACTCACAGATACGCAGTATTTT.

This clonotype is a singleton in its sample. The J gene is TRBJ2-7, the V gene TRBV20-1; TRBD2 might be the D (7 bases). Per germline, CDR1 DFQATT and CDR2 SNEGSKA (reference sequence). The V and J ends lost 5 bases and 0 bases respectively, with 20 bases between them. CDR3 length: 16 amino acids. The CDR3 DNA reads TGCAGTGCTCATAGGACTAGGGGGGTAAGCTCCTACGAGCAGTACTTC. The encoded protein is CSAHRTRGVSSYEQYF.

The chain links TRBV29-1 to TRBJ2-5; perhaps TRBD1 as D (6 bases). CDR1 and CDR2 (germline): SQVTM, ANQGSEA. CDR3 size: 12 residues. Trimming stripped 6 bases from V and 5 bases from J, with 13 bases between. The chain's CDR3 is CSVTQGPETQYF. The CDR3 DNA reads as TGCAGCGTCACTCAGGGGCCGGAGACCCAGTACTTC.

The chain recombines TRBV15 with TRBJ1-2; the D gene is possibly TRBD1 (6 bases). Germline V gene data show CDR1 as LNHNV and CDR2 as YYDKDF (reference sequence). Deletions cut 3 bases from V and 8 bases from J, with 19 bases between. The CDR3 extends over 15 amino acids. CDR3 residues: CATSSITIQGGGYTF. DNA for the CDR3: TGTGCCACCAGCAGCATTACTATACAGGGAGGGGGCTACACCTTC.

The chain recombines TRBV7-2 with TRBJ2-7; D unclear. The V end lost 0 bases, the J end lost 2 bases, and 8 bases lay between the germline ends. The germline V gene has CDR1 SGHTA and CDR2 FQGNSA. The CDR3 has 14 amino acids. CDR3: CASSLAMGTYEQYF. The CDR3 nucleotides are TGTGCCAGCAGCTTAGCTATGGGAACCTACGAGCAGTACTTC.

This chain connects TRBV4-2 to TRBJ1-2, with D unresolved. Germline V lookup: CDR1 LGHNA, CDR2 YNFKEQ. V was cut by 9 bases and J by 8 bases, with 16 bases left in between. The CDR3 is 12 amino acids. For the CDR3, the DNA is TGTGCCAGTTTTACAGAGGGTTTGGGCTACACCTTC. Its protein is CASFTEGLGYTF.

This clonotype was seen a few times. The chain links TRBV20-1 to TRBJ2-2; 11 positions match TRBD2. The CDR3 is made up of 14 amino acids. Germline loops: CDR1 DFQATT, CDR2 SNEGSKA (reference sequence). V gave up 5 bases and J gave up 6 bases; unmatched junction bases: 5. The DNA for the CDR3 is TGCAGTGCTCTAGCGGGGGGAACGGCCGGGGAGCTGTTTTTT. Its translation is CSALAGGTAGELFF.

This clonotype came up a few times. V is TRBV12-3 or TRBV12-4 and J is TRBJ1-1, with D unclear. The CDR3 is 15 amino acids. V was clipped by 1 base and J by 6 bases, with 15 bases between them. CDR3 in DNA: TGTGCCAGCAGTTTAGAGACACCTGGAACCTCTGAAGCTTTCTTT. This translates into CASSLETPGTSEAFF.

A few counts support this clonotype. The J gene is TRBJ2-7, the V gene TRBV9, with 7 positions matching TRBD1. Germline-derived CDR1 and CDR2 are SGDLS and YYNGEE. The ends lost 2 bases at V and 0 bases at J; junction bases unmatched: 5. This CDR3 region has 15 residues. The DNA for the CDR3 is TGTGCCAGCAGCGTCCGGACAGGTGACTCCTACGAGCAGTACTTC. Encoded protein: CASSVRTGDSYEQYF.